Following are 30 T cell receptor beta chains from one sample sequenced in a study of blood T cell repertoires in COVID-19. Clones were sequenced by immunoSEQ multiplex PCR, and TCRdb holds only the in-frame ones, with some missing. The repertoire holds 98,000 or so clones, with more than 70% as singletons. The specimen was peripheral blood. These TCRs come from a woman aged 60-75 years in a cohort sampled during active or convalescent COVID-19.

The gene calls are TRBV3-1 (or the pseudogene TRBV3-2) and TRBJ1-3, with a possible D match to TRBD1 (6 bases). Trimming took 4 bases from V and 4 from J, leaving 14 bases between them. This CDR3 has 15 amino acids. Per germline, CDR1 LGHDT and CDR2 YNNKEL (reference sequence). In DNA form, the CDR3 reads TGTGCCAGCAGCCTTATAACAGGGTACGGAAACACCATATATTTT. It specifies CASSLITGYGNTIYF.

This clone turned up a few times. The gene calls are TRBV5-8 and TRBJ2-4, with D uncertain. V gave up 0 bases and J gave up 0 bases, with 10 bases separating them. Germline V gene sequence: CDR1 SGHTS, CDR2 YDEGEE. The CDR3 length is 16 residues. The CDR3 loop reads CASSLGGERAKNIQYF. CDR3 bases: TGTGCCAGCAGCTTGGGTGGAGAGAGAGCCAAAAACATTCAGTACTTC.

The rearrangement links TRBV9 to TRBJ2-7; D possibly corresponds to TRBD2 (6 bases). V dropped 0 bases and J dropped 0 bases, with 10 bases sitting between them. The germline V gene encodes CDR1 SGDLS and CDR2 YYNGEE. The CDR3 contains 15 residues. The CDR3 spells CASSVAYGSSYEQYF. The CDR3 nucleotides are TGTGCCAGCAGCGTAGCTTACGGGAGCTCCTACGAGCAGTACTTC.

This CDR3 reads CASRGGPGTGGTEAFF. The CDR3 region has the DNA TGCGCCAGCAGAGGGGGCCCCGGGACAGGGGGCACTGAAGCTTTCTTT. The chain employs TRBV5-1 and TRBJ1-1; 11 bases match TRBD1. Germline CDR1 and CDR2: SGHRS and YFSETQ. The CDR3 sequence is 16 residues long. V trimming: 5 bases; J trimming: 4 bases; junction bases outside the gene matches: 10.

The chain joins TRBV3-1 (or the pseudogene TRBV3-2) to TRBJ1-1; weak D call: TRBD1 (5 bases). The CDR3 contains 13 residues. The germline V and J ends were trimmed by 5 bases and 2 bases, with 9 bases remaining between them. Germline V gene lookup returns CDR1 LGHDT and CDR2 YNNKEL (reference sequence). For the CDR3, the DNA is TGTGCCAGCAGCTTCCAGGGCAACACTGAAGCTTTCTTT. Its protein product is CASSFQGNTEAFF.

This clone has a single count. The J gene is TRBJ2-5, the V gene TRBV9; no clear D gene. Near its end, the DNA agrees better with TRBJ2-7, so the J call may be wrong. Germline CDR1 and CDR2: SGDLS and YYNGEE. There are 13 residues in the CDR3. The DNA of the CDR3 is TGTGCCAGCAGCGTAGGCTTTAATTACGAGCAGTACTTC. Translated: CASSVGFNYEQYF.

The V gene is TRBV18, the J gene TRBJ2-3, with 7 bases lining up with TRBD1. The germline gives CDR1 KGHSH, CDR2 LQKENI. The junction had 4 bases not matched to a gene; V was cut back by 3 bases and J by 4 bases. The CDR3 is made up of 14 amino acids. CDR3 sequence (DNA): TGTGCCAGCTCACCGGGACAGATATCAGATACGCAGTATTTT. This gives the protein CASSPGQISDTQYF.

V usage is TRBV5-1 and J usage is TRBJ2-7; 14 nucleotides line up with TRBD2. Germline CDR1 and CDR2: SGHRS and YFSETQ. The V and J ends lost 3 bases and 3 bases, in that order; junction bases with no gene match: 8. The CDR3 is 17 residues long. The CDR3 is CASSWTSGGTFDYEQYF. CDR3 nucleotide sequence: TGCGCCAGCAGCTGGACTAGCGGGGGGACCTTTGACTACGAGCAGTACTTC.

The CDR3 sequence is CASSPPGTGTGELFF. In nucleotides, the CDR3 is TGTGCCAGCTCACCCCCCGGGACAGGGACCGGGGAGCTGTTTTTT. V and J are TRBV18 and TRBJ2-2; 9 bases are a match to TRBD1. The CDR3 has 15 residues. V was pared by 3 bases and J by 5 bases, with 4 bases of the junction left unmatched. The germline V gene encodes CDR1 KGHSH and CDR2 LQKENI. The complete variable domain, with remaining parts taken from reference TRBV18 and TRBJ2-2, reads NAGVMQNPRHLVRRRGQEARLRCSPMKGHSHVYWYRQLPEEGLKFMVYLQKENIIDESGMPKERFSAEFPKEGPSILRIQQVVRGDSAAYFCASSPPGTGTGELFFGEGSRLTVL.

The chain recombines TRBV7-8 with TRBJ2-3, with TRBD1 identical over 7 bases. The J segment lost 4 bases and the V segment lost 4 bases, leaving 17 bases of the junction unmatched. Germline V lookup: CDR1 SGHVS, CDR2 FQNEAQ. The CDR3 is 18 residues long. CDR3 region: CASSSIVSIDRAADTQYF. In DNA form, the CDR3 reads TGTGCCAGCAGCTCCATTGTTAGCATAGACAGGGCGGCAGATACGCAGTATTTT. Using reference TRBV7-8 and TRBJ2-3 for the parts outside the CDR3, the full variable domain is GAGVSQSPRYKVAKRGQDVALRCDPISGHVSLFWYQQALGQGPEFLTYFQNEAQLDKSGLPSDRFFAERPEGSVSTLKIQRTQQEDSAVYLCASSSIVSIDRAADTQYFGPGTRLTVL.

The table lists this clone with many counts. The V gene is TRBV7-9, the J gene TRBJ1-1, with unresolved D. V lost 1 base to trimming and J lost 0 bases, with 9 bases between them. Germline V gene data show CDR1 as SEHNR and CDR2 as FQNEAQ (reference sequence). The CDR3 is made up of 15 amino acids. CDR3 protein: CASSLGQALNTEAFF. The CDR3 nucleotides read TGTGCCAGCAGCTTAGGGCAGGCTTTGAACACTGAAGCTTTCTTT.

In nucleotides, the CDR3 is TGTGCCAGCTCACCTGGGGGGGCGTCTAATGAAAAACTGTTTTTT. This encodes CASSPGGASNEKLFF. The chain couples TRBV18 to TRBJ1-4, with a possible D match to TRBD1 (6 bases). CDR1 KGHSH and CDR2 LQKENI come from the germline V gene. The CDR3 runs 15 residues. V was trimmed by 3 bases and J by 3 bases, leaving 11 bases between them.

This clone was seen a single time. The V gene is TRBV30, the J gene TRBJ1-1; 10 nucleotides align to TRBD1. Germline CDR1 reads GTSNPN; CDR2 reads SVGIG (reference sequence). The CDR3 spans 17 residues. Germline trimming cut 0 bases from V and 1 base from J; bases unmatched to any gene: 8. The CDR3 protein is CAWSVRDRGFPNTEAFF. CDR3 nucleotides: TGTGCCTGGAGTGTACGGGACAGGGGCTTTCCGAACACTGAAGCTTTCTTT.

Only a few counts were recorded for this clone. The chain employs TRBV19 and TRBJ2-4; D not resolved. V was trimmed by 7 bases and J by 6 bases, leaving 16 bases between them. The germline CDR1 and CDR2 sequences are LNHDA and SQIVND (reference sequence). This CDR3 is 14 amino acids long. The CDR3 protein is CASTQDHSGNIQYF. The CDR3 DNA reads as TGTGCCAGTACCCAGGATCATTCCGGAAACATTCAGTACTTC.

The V call is TRBV4-2, the J call TRBJ2-1; 12 nucleotides line up with TRBD2. Germline trimming cut 1 base from V and 4 bases from J; bases unmatched to any gene: 11. The germline V gene has CDR1 LGHNA and CDR2 YNFKEQ. The CDR3 totals 19 residues. This CDR3 reads CASSQALAGGQWGYNEQFF. DNA of the CDR3: TGTGCCAGCAGCCAAGCCCTAGCGGGAGGGCAGTGGGGTTACAATGAGCAGTTCTTC.

V and J are TRBV9 and TRBJ1-6; D is ambiguous. The germline CDR1 and CDR2 sequences are SGDLS and YYNGEE. The V end lost 1 base, the J end lost 7 bases, and 12 bases lay between the germline ends. The length of the CDR3 is 15 residues. CDR3 region: CASSVSEGPNSPLHF. In DNA, the CDR3 is TGTGCCAGCAGCGTATCAGAGGGCCCCAATTCACCCCTCCACTTT.

The chain recombines TRBV19 with TRBJ2-7, with D possibly TRBD1 on 6 matching bases. CDR1 LNHDA and CDR2 SQIVND come from the germline V gene (reference sequence). V shed 5 bases and J shed 1 base, with 12 bases lying between them. The CDR3 is 14 residues long. The CDR3 DNA follows: TGTGCCAGTAGTCCTCAGACAGGATCCTACGAGCAGTACTTC. It is translated as CASSPQTGSYEQYF.

The V call is TRBV5-1, the J call TRBJ2-3; TRBD2 aligns across 9 bases. J gave up 4 bases and V 3 bases, and 9 bases lay outside the gene matches. Germline values: CDR1 SGHRS, CDR2 YFSETQ. This CDR3 comprises 16 residues. In DNA form, the CDR3 reads TGCGCCAGCAGCTGGGGGACTAGCCGGATTTCAGATACGCAGTATTTT. Its translation is CASSWGTSRISDTQYF.

V usage is TRBV2 and J usage is TRBJ2-1; D not resolved. The V end lost 5 bases, the J end lost 10 bases, and 9 bases lay between the germline ends. The CDR3 covers 11 residues. Germline V CDR1 and CDR2: SNHLY, FYNNEI. The CDR3 here is CASSPTWEQFF. In DNA form, the CDR3 reads TGTGCCAGCAGTCCTACCTGGGAGCAGTTCTTC.

This chain joins TRBV12-3 or TRBV12-4 and TRBJ1-5; D is unresolved. V lost 1 base and J 4 bases, leaving 5 bases between the germline ends. The CDR3 consists of 13 residues. This chain's CDR3 is CASSLGRNQPQHF. CDR3 DNA sequence: TGTGCCAGCAGTTTAGGGAGGAATCAGCCCCAGCATTTT.

The chain is built from TRBV6-6 and TRBJ1-4, with D unclear. The CDR3 extends over 15 amino acids. Trimming removed 4 bases at V and 3 bases at J, with 12 bases between. The germline V gene encodes CDR1 MNHNY and CDR2 SVGAGI (reference sequence). This chain's CDR3 is CASSSPVSANEKLFF. The CDR3 DNA sequence: TGTGCCAGCAGTTCCCCGGTTTCCGCTAATGAAAAACTGTTTTTT.

The chain joins TRBV28 to TRBJ1-1; 8 bases match TRBD1. CDR1 and CDR2 (germline): MDHEN, SYDVKM. Trimming cost V 8 bases and J 4 bases; bases outside gene matches: 12. This CDR3 comprises 15 residues. This CDR3 is CASLDGQGGITEAFF. In DNA, the CDR3 is TGTGCCAGCTTAGATGGACAGGGTGGTATCACTGAAGCTTTCTTT.

The DNA for the CDR3 is TGTGCCAGCAGTGAACGGGTCCGCCGACATGAAAAACTGTTTTTT. It codes for CASSERVRRHEKLFF. V and J are TRBV25-1 and TRBJ1-4; D call uncertain. CDR1 MGHDK and CDR2 SYGVNS come from the germline V gene. V was pared by 2 bases and J by 6 bases, with 13 bases between. The CDR3 totals 15 residues.

The gene calls are TRBV5-6 and TRBJ1-1; TRBD1 matches 8 bases. CDR3 length equals 14 residues. The V gene's germline CDR1 is SGHDT and CDR2 YYEEEE. V trimming: 4 bases; J trimming: 6 bases; junction bases outside the gene matches: 8. The CDR3 reads CASSVTGAGAEAFF. The CDR3 DNA follows: TGTGCCAGCAGCGTGACAGGGGCTGGGGCTGAAGCTTTCTTT.

V is TRBV10-3 and J is TRBJ2-3, with D tentatively TRBD2 (6 bases). Trimming stripped 7 bases from V and 2 bases from J, with 13 bases between. This CDR3 comprises 14 residues. Germline assignment: CDR1 ENHRY and CDR2 SYGVKD. CDR3 in DNA: TGTGCCATCAACCCCGGGACTCCCACAGATACGCAGTATTTT. Encoded protein: CAINPGTPTDTQYF.

The CDR3 bases are TGTGCCAGTAGTACCCTAGCGGTTCTTCGGGATACGCAGTATTTT. This codes for CASSTLAVLRDTQYF. The chain uses TRBV19 and TRBJ2-3; TRBD2 agrees at 7 bases. The germline V gene encodes CDR1 LNHDA and CDR2 SQIVND (reference sequence). V dropped 4 bases and J dropped 6; count of bases not matched to a gene: 10. The length of the CDR3 is 15 residues.

The chain combines TRBV7-2 with TRBJ2-3; 10 positions agree with TRBD2. Germline values: CDR1 SGHTA, CDR2 FQGNSA. The V and J ends lost 1 base and 4 bases, in that order; junction bases with no gene match: 8. The CDR3 totals 17 residues. DNA for the CDR3: TGTGCCAGCAGCTTAGTGAAGGGGGGGACTAGCGCAGATACGCAGTATTTT. This codes for CASSLVKGGTSADTQYF.

The rearrangement links TRBV10-3 to TRBJ1-1; D remains ambiguous. This CDR3 region has 15 residues. In germline, CDR1 is ENHRY, CDR2 SYGVKD. V lost 7 bases, J lost 1 base, and 16 bases lay in between. The DNA of the CDR3 is TGTGCCATCATGGGGAGTGCAGGCGCGAACACTGAAGCTTTCTTT. Translating it yields CAIMGSAGANTEAFF.

The rearrangement joins TRBV28 to TRBJ1-2; D may be TRBD1 (5 bases). This CDR3 is 14 amino acids long. Germline CDR1 and CDR2: MDHEN and SYDVKM. The ends were cut back, 7 bases at V and 3 bases at J, with 15 bases in the middle. CDR3 protein: CASIAGGIHYGYTF. The DNA of the CDR3 is TGTGCCAGCATCGCCGGGGGGATTCACTATGGCTACACCTTC.

The J gene is TRBJ1-2, the V gene TRBV5-4; 7 bases align to TRBD1. CDR1 and CDR2 from the germline V gene are SGHNT and YYREEE (reference sequence). The CDR3 loop spans 14 amino acids. V dropped 3 bases and J dropped 8; count of bases not matched to a gene: 10. CDR3 coding DNA: TGTGCCAGCAGCTCGGACGGGACAGTCGAGGGCTACACCTTC. This codes for CASSSDGTVEGYTF.